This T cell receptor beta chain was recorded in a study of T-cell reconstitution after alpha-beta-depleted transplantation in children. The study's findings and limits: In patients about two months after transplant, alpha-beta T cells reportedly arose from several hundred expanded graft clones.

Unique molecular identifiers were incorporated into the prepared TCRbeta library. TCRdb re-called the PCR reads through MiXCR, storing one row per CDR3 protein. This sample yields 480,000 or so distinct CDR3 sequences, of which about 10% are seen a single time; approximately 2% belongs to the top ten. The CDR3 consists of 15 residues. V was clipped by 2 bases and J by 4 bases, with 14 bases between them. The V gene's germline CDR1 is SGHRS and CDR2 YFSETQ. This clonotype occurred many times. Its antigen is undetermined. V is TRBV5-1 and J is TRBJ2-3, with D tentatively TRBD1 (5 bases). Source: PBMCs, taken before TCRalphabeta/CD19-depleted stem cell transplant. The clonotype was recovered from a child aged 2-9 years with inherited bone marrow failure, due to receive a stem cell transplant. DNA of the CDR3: TGCGCCAGCAGCTTAGTAGCAGTAGGGGCAGATACGCAGTATTTT. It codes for CASSLVAVGADTQYF.